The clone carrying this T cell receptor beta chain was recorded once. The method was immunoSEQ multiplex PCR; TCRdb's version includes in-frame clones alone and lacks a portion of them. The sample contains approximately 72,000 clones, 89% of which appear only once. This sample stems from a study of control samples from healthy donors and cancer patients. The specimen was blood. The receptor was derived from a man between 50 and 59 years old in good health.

The CDR3 DNA reads as TGCGCCAGCAGCTTACTTACAGATACGCAGTATTTT. This encodes CASSLLTDTQYF. This chain uses TRBV5-1 with TRBJ2-3; no firm D call. The CDR3 is made up of 12 amino acids. Trimming shortened V by 2 bases and J by 3 bases, and 4 bases separated the two germline ends. The germline V gene encodes CDR1 SGHRS and CDR2 YFSETQ.